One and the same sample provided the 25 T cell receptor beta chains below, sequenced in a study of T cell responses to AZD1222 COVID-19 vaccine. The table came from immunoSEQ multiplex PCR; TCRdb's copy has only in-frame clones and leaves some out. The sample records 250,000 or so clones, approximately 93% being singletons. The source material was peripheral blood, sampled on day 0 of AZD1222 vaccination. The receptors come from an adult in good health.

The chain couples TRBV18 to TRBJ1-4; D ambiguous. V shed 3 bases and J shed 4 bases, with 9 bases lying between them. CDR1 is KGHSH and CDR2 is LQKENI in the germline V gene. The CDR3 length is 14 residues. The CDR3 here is CASSPGSNNEKLFF. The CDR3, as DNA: TGTGCCAGCTCACCCGGGTCGAATAATGAAAAACTGTTTTTT.

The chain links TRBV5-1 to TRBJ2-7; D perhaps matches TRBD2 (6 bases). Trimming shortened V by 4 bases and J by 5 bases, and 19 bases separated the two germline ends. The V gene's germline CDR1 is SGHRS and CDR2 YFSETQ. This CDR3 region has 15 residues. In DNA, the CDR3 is TGCGCCAGCAGCCGAACCGGGGGAGCCTTCAACGAGCAGTACTTC. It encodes CASSRTGGAFNEQYF.

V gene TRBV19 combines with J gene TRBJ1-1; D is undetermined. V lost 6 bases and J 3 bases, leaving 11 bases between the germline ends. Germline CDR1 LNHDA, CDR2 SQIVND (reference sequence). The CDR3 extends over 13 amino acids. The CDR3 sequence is CASSEYEDTEAFF. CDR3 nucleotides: TGTGCCAGTAGCGAATACGAGGACACTGAAGCTTTCTTT.

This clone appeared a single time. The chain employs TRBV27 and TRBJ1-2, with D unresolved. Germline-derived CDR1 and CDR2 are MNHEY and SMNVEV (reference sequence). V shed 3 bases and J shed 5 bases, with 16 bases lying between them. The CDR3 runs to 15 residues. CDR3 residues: CASSFLGRKGYGYTF. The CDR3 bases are TGTGCCAGCAGTTTCCTCGGGAGGAAGGGTTATGGCTACACCTTC.

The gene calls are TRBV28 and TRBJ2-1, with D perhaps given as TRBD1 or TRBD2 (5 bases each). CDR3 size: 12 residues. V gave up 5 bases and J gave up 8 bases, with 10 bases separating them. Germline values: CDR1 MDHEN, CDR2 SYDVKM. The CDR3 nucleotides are TGTGCCAGCAGTACCCTGGGGGATGAGCAGTTCTTC. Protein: CASSTLGDEQFF. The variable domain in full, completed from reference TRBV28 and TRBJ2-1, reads DVKVTQSSRYLVKRTGEKVFLECVQDMDHENMFWYRQDPGLGLRLIYFSYDVKMKEKGDIPEGYSVSREKKERFSLILESASTNQTSMYLCASSTLGDEQFFGPGTRLTVL.

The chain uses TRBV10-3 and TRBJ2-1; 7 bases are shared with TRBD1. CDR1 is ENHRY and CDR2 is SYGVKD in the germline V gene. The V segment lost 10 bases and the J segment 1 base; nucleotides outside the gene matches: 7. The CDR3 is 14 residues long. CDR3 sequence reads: CATGTDPSYNEQFF. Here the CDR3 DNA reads TGTGCCACTGGGACAGACCCATCCTACAATGAGCAGTTCTTC.

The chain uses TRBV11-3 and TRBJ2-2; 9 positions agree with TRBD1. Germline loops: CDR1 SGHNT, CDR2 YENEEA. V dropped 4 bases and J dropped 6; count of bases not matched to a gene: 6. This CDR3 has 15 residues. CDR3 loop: CASSWGTGNPGELFF. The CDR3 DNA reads TGTGCCAGCAGCTGGGGGACAGGGAATCCCGGGGAGCTGTTTTTT.

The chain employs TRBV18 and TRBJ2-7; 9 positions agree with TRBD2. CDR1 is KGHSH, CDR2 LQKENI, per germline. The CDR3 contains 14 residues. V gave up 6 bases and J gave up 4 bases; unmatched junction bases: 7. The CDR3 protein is CASSGREGRYEQYF. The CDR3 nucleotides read TGTGCCAGCTCGGGGCGGGAGGGCCGGTACGAGCAGTACTTC. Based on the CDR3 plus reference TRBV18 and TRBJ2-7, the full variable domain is NAGVMQNPRHLVRRRGQEARLRCSPMKGHSHVYWYRQLPEEGLKFMVYLQKENIIDESGMPKERFSAEFPKEGPSILRIQQVVRGDSAAYFCASSGREGRYEQYFGPGTRLTVT.

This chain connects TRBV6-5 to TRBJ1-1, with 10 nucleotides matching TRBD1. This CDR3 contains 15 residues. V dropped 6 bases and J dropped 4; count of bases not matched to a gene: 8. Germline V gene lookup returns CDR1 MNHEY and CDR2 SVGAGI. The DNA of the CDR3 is TGTGCCAGCAGGCGGGGGACAGGGGTCCCCACTGAAGCTTTCTTT. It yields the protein CASRRGTGVPTEAFF.

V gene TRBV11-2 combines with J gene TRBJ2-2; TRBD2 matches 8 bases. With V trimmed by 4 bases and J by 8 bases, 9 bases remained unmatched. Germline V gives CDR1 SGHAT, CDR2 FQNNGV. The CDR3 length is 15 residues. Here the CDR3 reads CASSSPGLVLGELFF. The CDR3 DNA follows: TGTGCCAGCAGCTCCCCGGGACTAGTTTTAGGGGAGCTGTTTTTT.

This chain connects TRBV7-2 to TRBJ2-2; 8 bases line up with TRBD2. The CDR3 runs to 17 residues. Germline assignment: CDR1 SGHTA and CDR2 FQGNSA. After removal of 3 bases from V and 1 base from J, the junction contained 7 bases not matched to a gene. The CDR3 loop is CASSFGGTSGNTGELFF. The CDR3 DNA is TGTGCCAGCAGCTTCGGTGGTACTAGCGGGAACACCGGGGAGCTGTTTTTT.

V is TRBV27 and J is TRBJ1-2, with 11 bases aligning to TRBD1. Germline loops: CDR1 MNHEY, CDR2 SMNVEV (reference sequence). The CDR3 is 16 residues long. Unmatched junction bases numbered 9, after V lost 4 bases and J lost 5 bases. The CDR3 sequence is CASSWTGTGGGYGYTF. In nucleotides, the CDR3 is TGTGCCAGCAGTTGGACCGGGACAGGGGGAGGGTATGGCTACACCTTC.

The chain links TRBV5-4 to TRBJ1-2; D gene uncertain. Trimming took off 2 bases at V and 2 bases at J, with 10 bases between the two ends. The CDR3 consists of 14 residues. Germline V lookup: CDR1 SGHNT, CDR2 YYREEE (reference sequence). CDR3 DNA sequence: TGTGCCAGCAGCTTTTTTCGGATGAACTATGGCTACACCTTC. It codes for CASSFFRMNYGYTF.

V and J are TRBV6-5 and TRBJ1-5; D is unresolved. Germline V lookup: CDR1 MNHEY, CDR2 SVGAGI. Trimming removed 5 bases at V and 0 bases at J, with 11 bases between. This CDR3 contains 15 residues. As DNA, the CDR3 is TGTGCCAGCAGTCCGGGCTACTATAGCAATCAGCCCCAGCATTTT. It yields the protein CASSPGYYSNQPQHF.

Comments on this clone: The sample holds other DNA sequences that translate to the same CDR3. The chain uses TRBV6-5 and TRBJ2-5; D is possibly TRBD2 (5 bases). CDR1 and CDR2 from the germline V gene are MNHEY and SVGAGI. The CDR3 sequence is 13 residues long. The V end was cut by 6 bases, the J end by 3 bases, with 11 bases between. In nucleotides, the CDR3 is TGTGCCAGCAGCCCCGGACTCGAAGAGACCCAGTACTTC. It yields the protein CASSPGLEETQYF.

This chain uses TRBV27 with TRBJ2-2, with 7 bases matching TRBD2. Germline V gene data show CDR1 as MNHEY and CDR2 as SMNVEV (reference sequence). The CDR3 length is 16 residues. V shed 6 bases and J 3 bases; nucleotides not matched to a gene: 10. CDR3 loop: CASSLRGGRDTGELFF. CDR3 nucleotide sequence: TGTGCCAGCAGCCTAAGGGGAGGGCGGGACACCGGGGAGCTGTTTTTT.

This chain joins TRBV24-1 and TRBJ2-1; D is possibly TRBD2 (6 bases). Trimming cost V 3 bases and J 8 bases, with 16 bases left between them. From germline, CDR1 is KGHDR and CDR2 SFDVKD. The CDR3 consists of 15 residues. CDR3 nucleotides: TGTGCCACCAGTGATACGCGGGGCCCGGGCCATGAGCAGTTCTTC. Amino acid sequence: CATSDTRGPGHEQFF.

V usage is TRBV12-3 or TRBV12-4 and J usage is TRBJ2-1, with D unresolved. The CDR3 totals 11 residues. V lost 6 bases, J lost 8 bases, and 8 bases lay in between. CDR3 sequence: CASSPYHEQFF. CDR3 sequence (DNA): TGTGCCAGCAGCCCGTACCATGAGCAGTTCTTC.

This CDR3 is CAIRDTGGKSSGNTIYF. CDR3 bases: TGTGCCATCAGGGACACGGGGGGGAAGAGCTCTGGAAACACCATATATTTT. This chain joins TRBV10-3 and TRBJ1-3, with D perhaps matching TRBD1 (5 bases). CDR3 length equals 17 residues. CDR1 is ENHRY, CDR2 SYGVKD, per germline. The ends were cut back, 6 bases at V and 0 bases at J, with 18 bases in the middle.

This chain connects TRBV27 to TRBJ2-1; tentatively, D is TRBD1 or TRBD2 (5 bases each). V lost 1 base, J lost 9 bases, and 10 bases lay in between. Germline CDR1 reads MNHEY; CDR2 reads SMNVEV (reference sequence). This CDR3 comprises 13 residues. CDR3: CASSLWGKGEQFF. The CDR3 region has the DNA TGTGCCAGCAGTTTATGGGGGAAAGGTGAGCAGTTCTTC.

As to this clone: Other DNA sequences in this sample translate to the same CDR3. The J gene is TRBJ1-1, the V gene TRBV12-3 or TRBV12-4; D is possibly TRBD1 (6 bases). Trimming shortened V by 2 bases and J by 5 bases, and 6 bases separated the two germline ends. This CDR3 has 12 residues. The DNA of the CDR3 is TGTGCCAGCAGTTTACAGGGGACTGAAGCTTTCTTT. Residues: CASSLQGTEAFF.

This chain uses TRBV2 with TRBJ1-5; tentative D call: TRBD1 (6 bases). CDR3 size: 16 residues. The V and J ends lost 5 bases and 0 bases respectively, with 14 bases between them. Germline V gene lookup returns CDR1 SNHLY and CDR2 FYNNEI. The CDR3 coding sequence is TGTGCCAGCAGTTCCGATTCAGGGGATAGCAATCAGCCCCAGCATTTT. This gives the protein CASSSDSGDSNQPQHF.

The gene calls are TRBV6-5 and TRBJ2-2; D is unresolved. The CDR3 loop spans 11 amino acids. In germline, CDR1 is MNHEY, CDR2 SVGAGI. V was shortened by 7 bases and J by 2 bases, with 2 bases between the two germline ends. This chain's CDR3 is CASTNTGELFF. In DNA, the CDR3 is TGTGCCAGCACCAACACCGGGGAGCTGTTTTTT.

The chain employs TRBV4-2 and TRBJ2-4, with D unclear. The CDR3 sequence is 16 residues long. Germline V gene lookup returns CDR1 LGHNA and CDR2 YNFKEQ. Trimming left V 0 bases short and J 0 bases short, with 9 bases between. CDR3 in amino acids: CASSQEDLLAKNIQYF. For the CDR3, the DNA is TGTGCCAGCAGCCAAGAGGACCTCTTAGCCAAAAACATTCAGTACTTC.

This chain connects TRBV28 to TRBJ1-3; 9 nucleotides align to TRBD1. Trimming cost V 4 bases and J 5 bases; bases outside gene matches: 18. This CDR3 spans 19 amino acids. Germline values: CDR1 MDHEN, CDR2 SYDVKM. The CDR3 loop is CASSWIGDRETYDRNTIYF. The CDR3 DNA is TGTGCCAGCAGTTGGATCGGGGACAGGGAAACGTACGATCGAAACACCATATATTTT.